A single sample is the source of the 9 T cell receptor beta chains below, sequenced in a study of human T cells and chemical hapten exposure. TCRdb reprocessed the RACE reads with MiXCR, giving one entry per CDR3 protein. In the table there are 90,000 to 120,000 distinct CDR3 sequences, approximately 10% of which are singletons. Stated time point: patch test 1, 2 weeks after DPC sensitization. Sample treatment: therapeutic diphenylcyclopropenone sensitization with weekly scalp DPC. This sample comprised whole blood, obtained in connection with sensitization to the hapten diphenylcyclopropenone (DPC). The source is a woman aged 40 to 50 with alopecia areata. Some clones in this sample may be carry-over from other donors' samples.

There are a few counts of this clonotype. The chain couples TRBV7-2 to TRBJ2-4, with D possibly being TRBD1 or TRBD2 (5 bases each). Germline CDR1 reads SGHTA; CDR2 reads FQGNSA. Trimming left V 5 bases short and J 0 bases short, with 14 bases between. The CDR3 covers 16 residues. The CDR3, as DNA: TGTACCAGCAGCCCACCGGGGCTTGGAGCCAAAAACATTCAGTACTTC. This encodes CTSSPPGLGAKNIQYF.

In this sample, this clonotype turned up many times. V is TRBV11-2 and J is TRBJ2-1; 7 nucleotides align to TRBD1. Looked up from germline, CDR1 is SGHAT and CDR2 is FQNNGV. Trimming removed 6 bases from V and 6 bases from J; junction bases left unmatched: 8. CDR3 length equals 14 residues. CDR3 nucleotide sequence: TGTGCCAGCAGAGATACGACAGGGCCCAATGAGCAGTTCTTC. It encodes CASRDTTGPNEQFF.

Ten or more counts support this clonotype. The chain joins TRBV27 to TRBJ2-1, with 11 bases identical to TRBD2. With 4 bases clipped from V and 9 bases from J, the junction kept 8 bases outside the gene matches. CDR3 size: 15 residues. Germline values: CDR1 MNHEY, CDR2 SMNVEV (reference sequence). CDR3 in DNA: TGTGCCAGCAGTTCGATACTAGCGGGAGCTTTTGAGCAGTTCTTC. Its translation is CASSSILAGAFEQFF.

In its sample, this clonotype was seen many times. The chain is built from TRBV7-8 and TRBJ2-1, with D unclear. This CDR3 comprises 13 residues. V gave up 1 base and J gave up 4 bases, with 5 bases separating them. Looked up from germline, CDR1 is SGHVS and CDR2 is FQNEAQ. CDR3 in DNA: TGTGCCAGCAGCTTAGAGATTTACAATGAGCAGTTCTTC. This sequence encodes CASSLEIYNEQFF.

In regard to this clonotype: A much more abundant neighbour one base away suggests this may be a read error. The chain joins TRBV9 to TRBJ1-3, with D uncertain. Germline V gene lookup returns CDR1 SGDLS and CDR2 YYNGEE. CDR3 length: 16 amino acids. Deletions cut 4 bases from V and 0 bases from J, with 14 bases between. CDR3 sequence: CASSPTISSSGNTIYF. The CDR3 coding sequence is TGTGCCAGCAGCCCAACAATCTCGAGCTCTGGAAACACCATATATTTT.

The table lists this clonotype with many counts. The chain is built from TRBV11-2 and TRBJ1-4; maybe TRBD1 (6 bases). The CDR3 length is 16 residues. V shed 5 bases and J shed 4 bases, with 17 bases lying between them. CDR1 is SGHAT, CDR2 FQNNGV, per germline. CDR3 nucleotides: TGTGCCAGCAGCCGCGGACAGATGACAATTAATGAAAAACTGTTTTTT. It encodes CASSRGQMTINEKLFF.

This clonotype was picked up a small number of times. This chain uses TRBV6-2 or TRBV6-3 with TRBJ1-1; TRBD1 matches 7 bases. CDR1 is MNHEY and CDR2 is SVGEGT in the germline V gene. The CDR3 sequence is 13 residues long. The V segment lost 5 bases and the J segment 9 bases; nucleotides outside the gene matches: 9. In DNA, the CDR3 is TGTGCCAGCAGTGCAACACGACAGGGCAAAGCTTTCTTT. Translated, it gives CASSATRQGKAFF.

This chain uses TRBV19 with TRBJ2-7; the D is unclear. The CDR3 runs to 15 residues. Trimming removed 3 bases at V and 1 base at J, with 13 bases between. The germline CDR1 and CDR2 sequences are LNHDA and SQIVND (reference sequence). As DNA, the CDR3 is TGTGCCAGTAGTATGCAAGGGCATATTTCCTACGAGCAGTACTTC. Translation: CASSMQGHISYEQYF.

This chain joins TRBV29-1 and TRBJ2-3; 10 bases match TRBD1. Germline values: CDR1 SQVTM, CDR2 ANQGSEA. This CDR3 spans 15 amino acids. Trimming took 4 bases from V and 1 from J; bases not matched to a gene: 5. The CDR3 nucleotides are TGCAGCGTTGGGACAGGGGGTACCCGCACAGATACGCAGTATTTT. The encoded protein is CSVGTGGTRTDTQYF.